A single T cell receptor (beta chain) is shown here with its context. There is no known antigen for this receptor. Qualities for individual bases were not recorded, and no much larger clone is one base off. The entry originates in a study of T cell changes during pregnancy in multiple sclerosis (dated 2019 in TCRdb). At the level of the whole study: The study examined how the T cell repertoire changed over the course of pregnancy in women with multiple sclerosis.

The V end loses 2 bases and the J end loses 4 bases, and a stretch of 10 bases separates them. CDR1 and CDR2 are read off the germline V gene as SGDLS and YYNGEE. Taken from cysteine to phenylalanine, the CDR3 has 14 residues. Just CDR3 DNA is preserved here, 42 bases in frame from base 1. The library was built by means of the immunoSEQ multiplex PCR assay. TCRdb carries this immuneACCESS record with in-frame sequences only. Its versions omit some clonotypes, under half of them owing to an unresolved V gene in the studies checked, with the rest unexplained. The sample yields approximately 92,000 clones; 90% to 95% were counted once. Jointly, the top ten make up about 0.95% of the sample.

The origin of this receptor is a female donor with multiple sclerosis, enrolled in a pregnancy study. The chain links TRBV9 with TRBJ2-1, with a tentative D gene TRBD2 over 6 matching bases. Source: peripheral blood, taken after pregnancy. The nucleotides are TGTGCCAGCAGCGTCTCCGGGGGTTACAATGAGCAGTTCTTC. Its translation is CASSVSGGYNEQFF.